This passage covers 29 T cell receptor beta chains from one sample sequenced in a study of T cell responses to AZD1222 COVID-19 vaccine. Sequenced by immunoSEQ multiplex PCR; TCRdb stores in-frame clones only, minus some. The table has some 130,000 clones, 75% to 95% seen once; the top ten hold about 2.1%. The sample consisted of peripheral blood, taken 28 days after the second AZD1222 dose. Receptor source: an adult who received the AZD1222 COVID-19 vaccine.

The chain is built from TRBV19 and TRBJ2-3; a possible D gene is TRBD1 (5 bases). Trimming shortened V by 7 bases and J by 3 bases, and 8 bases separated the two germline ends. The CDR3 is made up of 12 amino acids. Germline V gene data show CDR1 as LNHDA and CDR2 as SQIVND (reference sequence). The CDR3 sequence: CASTQGTDTQYF. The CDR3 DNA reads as TGTGCCAGTACCCAGGGAACAGATACGCAGTATTTT.

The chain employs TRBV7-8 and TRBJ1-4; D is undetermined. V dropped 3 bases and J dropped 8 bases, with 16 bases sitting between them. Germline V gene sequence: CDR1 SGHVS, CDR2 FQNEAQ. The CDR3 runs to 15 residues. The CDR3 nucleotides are TGTGCCAGCAGCTTCCCCGCGGTTGGTGGAGAAAAACTGTTTTTT. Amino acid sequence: CASSFPAVGGEKLFF.

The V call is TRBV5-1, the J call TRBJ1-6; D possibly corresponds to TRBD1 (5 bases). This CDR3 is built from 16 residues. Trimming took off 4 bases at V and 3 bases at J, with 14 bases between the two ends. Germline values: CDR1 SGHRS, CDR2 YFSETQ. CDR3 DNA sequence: TGCGCCAGCAGCCGCATCGGGGGAGGCTATAATTCACCCCTCCACTTT. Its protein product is CASSRIGGGYNSPLHF. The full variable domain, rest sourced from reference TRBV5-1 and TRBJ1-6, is KAGVTQTPRYLIKTRGQQVTLSCSPISGHRSVSWYQQTPGQGLQFLFEYFSETQRNKGNFPGRFSGRQFSNSRSEMNVSTLELGDSALYLCASSRIGGGYNSPLHFGNGTRLTVT.

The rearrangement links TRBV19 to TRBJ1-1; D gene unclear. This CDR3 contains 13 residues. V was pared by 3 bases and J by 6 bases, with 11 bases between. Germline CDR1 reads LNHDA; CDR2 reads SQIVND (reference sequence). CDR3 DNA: TGTGCCAGTAGTATCGATAGGGAGGCTGAAGCTTTCTTT. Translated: CASSIDREAEAFF.

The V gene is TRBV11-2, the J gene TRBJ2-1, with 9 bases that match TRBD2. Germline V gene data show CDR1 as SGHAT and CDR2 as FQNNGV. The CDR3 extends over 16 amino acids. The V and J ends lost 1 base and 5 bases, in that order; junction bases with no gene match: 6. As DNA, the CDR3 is TGTGCCAGCAGCTTAGGTGGTCCTAGCGGGAACAATGAGCAGTTCTTC. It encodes CASSLGGPSGNNEQFF.

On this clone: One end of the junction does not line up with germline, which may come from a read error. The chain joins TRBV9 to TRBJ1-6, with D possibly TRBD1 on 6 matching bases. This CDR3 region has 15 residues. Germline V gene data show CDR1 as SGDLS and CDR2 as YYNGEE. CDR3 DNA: TGTGCCAGTAGCGTCAGTCCAGGGGTAAATTCACCCCTCCACTTT. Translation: CASSVSPGVNSPLHF.

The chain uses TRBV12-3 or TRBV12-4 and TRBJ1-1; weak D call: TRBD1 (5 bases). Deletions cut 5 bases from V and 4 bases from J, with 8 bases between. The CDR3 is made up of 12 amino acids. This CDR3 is CASSEGPTEAFF. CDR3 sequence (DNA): TGTGCCAGCAGTGAGGGACCCACTGAAGCTTTCTTT.

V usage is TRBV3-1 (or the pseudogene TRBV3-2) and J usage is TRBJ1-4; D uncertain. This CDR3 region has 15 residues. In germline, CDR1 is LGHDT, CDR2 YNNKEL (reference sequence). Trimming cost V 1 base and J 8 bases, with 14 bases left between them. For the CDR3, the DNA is TGTGCCAGCAGCCAAGGAGTGGCCGTAGGGGAAAAACTGTTTTTT. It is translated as CASSQGVAVGEKLFF.

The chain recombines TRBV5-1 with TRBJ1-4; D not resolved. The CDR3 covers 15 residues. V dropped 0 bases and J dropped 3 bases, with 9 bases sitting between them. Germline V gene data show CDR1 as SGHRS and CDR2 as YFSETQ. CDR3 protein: CASSLDGEANEKLFF. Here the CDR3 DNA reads TGCGCCAGCAGCTTGGACGGGGAAGCTAATGAAAAACTGTTTTTT.

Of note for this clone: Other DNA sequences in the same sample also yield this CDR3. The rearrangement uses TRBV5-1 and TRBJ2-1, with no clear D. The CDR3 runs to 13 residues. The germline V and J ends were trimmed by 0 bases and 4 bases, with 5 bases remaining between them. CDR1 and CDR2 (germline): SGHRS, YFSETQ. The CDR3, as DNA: TGCGCCAGCAGCTTGGTTCAGTACAATGAGCAGTTCTTC. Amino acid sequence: CASSLVQYNEQFF. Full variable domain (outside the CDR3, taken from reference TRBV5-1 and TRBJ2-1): KAGVTQTPRYLIKTRGQQVTLSCSPISGHRSVSWYQQTPGQGLQFLFEYFSETQRNKGNFPGRFSGRQFSNSRSEMNVSTLELGDSALYLCASSLVQYNEQFFGPGTRLTVL.

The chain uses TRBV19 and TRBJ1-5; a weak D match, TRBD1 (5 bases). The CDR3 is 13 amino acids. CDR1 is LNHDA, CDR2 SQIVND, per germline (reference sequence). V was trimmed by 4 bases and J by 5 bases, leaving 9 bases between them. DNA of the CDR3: TGTGCCAGTAGTAAGGGGCCTTATCAGCCCCAGCATTTT. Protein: CASSKGPYQPQHF.

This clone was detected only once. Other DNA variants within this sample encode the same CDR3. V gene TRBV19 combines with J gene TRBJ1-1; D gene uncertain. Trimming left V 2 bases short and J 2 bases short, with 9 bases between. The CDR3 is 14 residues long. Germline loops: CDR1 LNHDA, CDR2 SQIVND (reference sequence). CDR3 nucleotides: TGTGCCAGTAGTATATCCCTACGAAACACTGAAGCTTTCTTT. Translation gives CASSISLRNTEAFF.

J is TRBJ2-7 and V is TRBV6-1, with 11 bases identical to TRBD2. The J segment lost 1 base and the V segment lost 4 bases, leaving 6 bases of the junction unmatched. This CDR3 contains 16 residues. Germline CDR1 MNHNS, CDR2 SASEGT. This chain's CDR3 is CASSGRVAGGSYEQYV. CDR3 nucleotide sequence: TGTGCCAGCAGTGGCCGGGTAGCGGGAGGGTCCTACGAGCAGTACGTC.

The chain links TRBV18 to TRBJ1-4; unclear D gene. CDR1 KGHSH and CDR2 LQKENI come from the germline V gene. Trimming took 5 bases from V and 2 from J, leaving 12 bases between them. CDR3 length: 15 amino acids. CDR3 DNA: TGTGCCAGCTCATCGAGCGGATCCACTAATGAAAAACTGTTTTTT. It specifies CASSSSGSTNEKLFF.

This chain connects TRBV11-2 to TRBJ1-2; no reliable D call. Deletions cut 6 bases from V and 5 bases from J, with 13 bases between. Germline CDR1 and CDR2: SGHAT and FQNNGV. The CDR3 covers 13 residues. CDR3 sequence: CASSQQPQYGYTF. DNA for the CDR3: TGTGCCAGCAGTCAACAACCCCAATATGGCTACACCTTC.

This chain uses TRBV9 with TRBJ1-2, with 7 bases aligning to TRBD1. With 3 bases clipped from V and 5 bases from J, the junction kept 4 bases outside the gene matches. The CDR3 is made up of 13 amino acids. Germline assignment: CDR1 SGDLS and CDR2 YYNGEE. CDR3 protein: CASSGGTDYGYTF. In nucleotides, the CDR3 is TGTGCCAGCAGCGGTGGGACAGATTATGGCTACACCTTC.

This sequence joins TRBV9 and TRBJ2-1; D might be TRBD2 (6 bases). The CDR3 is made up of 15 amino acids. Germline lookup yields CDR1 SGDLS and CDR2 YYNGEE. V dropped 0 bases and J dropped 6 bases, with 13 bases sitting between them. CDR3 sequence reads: CASSVVGGNLNEQFF. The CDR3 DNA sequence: TGTGCCAGCAGCGTAGTTGGCGGGAATCTCAATGAGCAGTTCTTC.

The CDR3 DNA reads as TGTGCCAGCAGTTTAGCGGGAGTGGGTGCAGATACGCAGTATTTT. Its protein product is CASSLAGVGADTQYF. This chain links TRBV6-1 with TRBJ2-3; TRBD2 matches at 9 bases. Germline CDR1 reads MNHNS; CDR2 reads SASEGT. The CDR3 runs 15 residues. V shed 5 bases, J shed 4 bases, and the junction held 7 bases outside the gene matches.

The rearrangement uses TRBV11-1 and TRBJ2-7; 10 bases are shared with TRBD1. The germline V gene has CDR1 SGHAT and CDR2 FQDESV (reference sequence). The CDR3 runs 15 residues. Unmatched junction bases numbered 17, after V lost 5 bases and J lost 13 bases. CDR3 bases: TGTGCCAGCAGCACTATGGGGACAGCGGGACAGGGGCTTTACTTC. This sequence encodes CASSTMGTAGQGLYF. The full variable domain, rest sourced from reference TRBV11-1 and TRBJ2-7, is EAEVAQSPRYKITEKSQAVAFWCDPISGHATLYWYRQILGQGPELLVQFQDESVVDDSQLPKDRFSAERLKGVDSTLKIQPAELGDSAMYLCASSTMGTAGQGLYFGPGTRLTVT.

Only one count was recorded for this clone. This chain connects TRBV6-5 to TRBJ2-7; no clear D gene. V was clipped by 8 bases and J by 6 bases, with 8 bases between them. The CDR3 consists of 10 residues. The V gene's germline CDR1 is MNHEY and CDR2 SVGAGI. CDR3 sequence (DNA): TGTGCCAGCTCGGCTAGCGAGCAGTACGTC. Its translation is CASSASEQYV.

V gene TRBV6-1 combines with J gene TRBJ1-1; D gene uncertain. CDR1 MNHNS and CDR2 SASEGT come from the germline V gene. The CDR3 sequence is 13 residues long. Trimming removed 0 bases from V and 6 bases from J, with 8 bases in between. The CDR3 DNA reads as TGTGCCAGCAGTGAAGCGACAAAAGCTGAAGCTTTCTTT. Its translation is CASSEATKAEAFF.

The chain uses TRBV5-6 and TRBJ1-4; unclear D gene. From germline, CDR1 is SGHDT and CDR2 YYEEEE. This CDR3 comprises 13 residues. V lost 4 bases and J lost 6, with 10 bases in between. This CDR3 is CASSLSLDEKLFF. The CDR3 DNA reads TGTGCCAGCAGCCTGTCGTTGGATGAAAAACTGTTTTTT.

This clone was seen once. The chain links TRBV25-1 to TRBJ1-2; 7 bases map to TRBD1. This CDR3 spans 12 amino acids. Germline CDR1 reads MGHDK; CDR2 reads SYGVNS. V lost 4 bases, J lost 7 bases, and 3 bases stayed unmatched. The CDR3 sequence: CASSGTGFGYTF. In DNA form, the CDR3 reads TGTGCCAGCAGTGGGACAGGTTTTGGCTACACCTTC.

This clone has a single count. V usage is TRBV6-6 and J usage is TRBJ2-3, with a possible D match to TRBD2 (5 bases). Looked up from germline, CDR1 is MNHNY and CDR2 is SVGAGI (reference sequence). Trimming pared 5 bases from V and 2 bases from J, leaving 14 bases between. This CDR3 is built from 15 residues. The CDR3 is CASSPLGRVTDTQYF. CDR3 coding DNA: TGTGCCAGCAGTCCACTAGGACGAGTCACAGATACGCAGTATTTT.

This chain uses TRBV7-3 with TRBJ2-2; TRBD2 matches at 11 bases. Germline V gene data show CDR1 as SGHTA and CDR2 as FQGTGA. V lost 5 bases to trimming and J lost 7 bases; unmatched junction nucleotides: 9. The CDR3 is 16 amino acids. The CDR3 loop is CASSRSSGRDGGELFF. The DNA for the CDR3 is TGTGCCAGCAGCCGGAGTAGCGGGAGGGACGGCGGGGAGCTGTTTTTT.

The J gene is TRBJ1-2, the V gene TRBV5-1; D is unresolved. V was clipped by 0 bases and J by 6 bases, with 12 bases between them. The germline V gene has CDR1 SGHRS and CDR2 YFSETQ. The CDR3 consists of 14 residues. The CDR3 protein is CASSLGDIEHGYTF. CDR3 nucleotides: TGCGCCAGCAGCTTGGGAGACATTGAACATGGCTACACCTTC.

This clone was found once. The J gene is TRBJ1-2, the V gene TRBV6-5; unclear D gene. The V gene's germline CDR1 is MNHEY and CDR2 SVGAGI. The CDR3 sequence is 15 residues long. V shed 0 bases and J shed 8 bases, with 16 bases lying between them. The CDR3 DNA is TGTGCCAGCAGTTACTCAGAGAGGTACACCGGAGGCTACACCTTC. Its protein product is CASSYSERYTGGYTF.

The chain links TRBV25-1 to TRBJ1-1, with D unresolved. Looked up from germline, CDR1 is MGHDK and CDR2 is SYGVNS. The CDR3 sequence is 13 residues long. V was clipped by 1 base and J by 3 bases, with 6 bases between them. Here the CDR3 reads CASSEWVDTEAFF. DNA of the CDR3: TGTGCCAGCAGTGAATGGGTCGACACTGAAGCTTTCTTT. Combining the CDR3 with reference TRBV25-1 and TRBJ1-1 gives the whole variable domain EADIYQTPRYLVIGTGKKITLECSQTMGHDKMYWYQQDPGMELHLIHYSYGVNSTEKGDLSSESTVSRIRTEHFPLTLESARPSHTSQYLCASSEWVDTEAFFGQGTRLTVV.

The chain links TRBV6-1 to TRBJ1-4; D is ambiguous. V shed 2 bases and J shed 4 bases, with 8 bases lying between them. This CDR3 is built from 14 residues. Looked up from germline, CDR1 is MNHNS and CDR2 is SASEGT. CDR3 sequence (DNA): TGTGCCAGCAGTGAAATTCCTAATAATGAAAAACTGTTTTTT. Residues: CASSEIPNNEKLFF.